What follows are 3 T cell receptor beta chains derived from one specimen sequenced in a study of T cell responses to AZD1222 COVID-19 vaccine. The data were produced by immunoSEQ multiplex PCR, yet TCRdb's version contains in-frame clones alone and is incomplete. The sample includes approximately 50,000 clones, approximately 86% of them seen just once. Source: peripheral blood, taken 28 days after the second AZD1222 dose. The source of these receptors is an adult who received the AZD1222 COVID-19 vaccine.

The genes are TRBV5-1 and TRBJ2-1, with 10 positions matching TRBD2. The CDR3 covers 17 residues. Germline trimming cut 0 bases from V and 3 bases from J; bases unmatched to any gene: 6. From germline, CDR1 is SGHRS and CDR2 YFSETQ. The CDR3 sequence is CASSLELAGGSYNEQFF. CDR3 DNA sequence: TGCGCCAGCAGCTTGGAATTAGCGGGAGGAAGCTACAATGAGCAGTTCTTC.

The rearrangement links TRBV13 to TRBJ1-5; D perhaps matches TRBD1 (5 bases). Germline V gene sequence: CDR1 PRHDT, CDR2 FYEKMQ (reference sequence). The CDR3 loop spans 14 amino acids. Trimming took off 3 bases at V and 7 bases at J, with 13 bases between the two ends. The CDR3 region has the DNA TGTGCCAGCAGCTTTGGGGGTGCGGGACAGCCCCAGCATTTT. Amino acid sequence: CASSFGGAGQPQHF.

Here the CDR3 reads CASSLEGPLYEQYF. The CDR3 DNA follows: TGTGCCAGCAGCCTAGAGGGGCCCCTCTACGAGCAGTACTTC. The chain has TRBV7-8 and TRBJ2-7; the D call may be TRBD1 or TRBD2 (5 bases each). The CDR3 has 14 residues. Germline CDR1 is SGHVS and CDR2 is FQNEAQ. The ends were cut back, 5 bases at V and 3 bases at J, with 14 bases in the middle.